The rows below give T cell receptor beta chains drawn from one sample of a study of T cells in tuberculosis. Generated by immunoSEQ multiplex PCR, the TCRdb table keeps only in-frame clones and is missing some. The sample lists fewer than 55,000 clones, 90% to 95% seen once, with approximately 1.5% in the top ten. The sequences come from PBMCs, collected at tuberculosis diagnosis. These receptors were collected from an adult with tuberculosis. Each CDR3 is given with its conserved first and last residue. Each record gives: D gene, J gene, V gene, clone size, CDR3 protein, CDR3 DNA. The D gene is left open where the match is weak. Size values are once, few and many counts, or a class for expanded clones, and some rows have none.

d_call: -; j_call: TRBJ1-2; v_call: TRBV19; clone_size: -; cdr3_aa: CASTVEGRLNYGYTF; cdr3_nt: TGTGCCAGTACCGTAGAGGGCAGACTGAACTATGGCTACACCTTC
d_call: -; j_call: TRBJ2-7; v_call: TRBV6-5; clone_size: -; cdr3_aa: CASSYSVGTNYEQYF; cdr3_nt: TGTGCCAGCAGTTACTCGGTCGGGACAAACTACGAGCAGTACTTC
d_call: -; j_call: TRBJ2-7; v_call: TRBV6-5; clone_size: -; cdr3_aa: CASRGTYEQYF; cdr3_nt: TGTGCCAGCCGGGGGACCTACGAGCAGTACTTC
d_call: TRBD1; j_call: TRBJ1-1; v_call: TRBV6-1; clone_size: -; cdr3_aa: CASRVPGQGKAEAFF; cdr3_nt: TGTGCCAGCAGAGTACCGGGACAGGGGAAGGCTGAAGCTTTCTTT
d_call: -; j_call: TRBJ2-1; v_call: TRBV11-3; clone_size: -; cdr3_aa: CASSPGRTGYNEQFF; cdr3_nt: TGTGCCAGCAGCCCAGGACGGACTGGCTACAATGAGCAGTTCTTC
d_call: -; j_call: TRBJ2-1; v_call: TRBV20-1; clone_size: -; cdr3_aa: CSARTHNEQFF; cdr3_nt: TGCAGTGCTAGAACTCACAATGAGCAGTTCTTC
d_call: TRBD1; j_call: TRBJ2-1; v_call: TRBV7-2; clone_size: few; cdr3_aa: CASSRDRGQNEQFF; cdr3_nt: TGTGCCAGCAGCCGGGACAGGGGACAAAATGAGCAGTTCTTC
d_call: -; j_call: TRBJ2-5; v_call: TRBV9; clone_size: -; cdr3_aa: CASSVQGFGETQYF; cdr3_nt: TGTGCCAGCAGCGTCCAGGGGTTCGGGGAGACCCAGTACTTC
d_call: -; j_call: TRBJ2-6; v_call: TRBV12-5; clone_size: -; cdr3_aa: CASGLGRRGFSGANVLTF; cdr3_nt: TGTGCTAGTGGTTTGGGAAGGAGGGGTTTCTCTGGGGCCAACGTCCTGACTTTC
d_call: TRBD2; j_call: TRBJ2-5; v_call: TRBV5-1; clone_size: -; cdr3_aa: CASSLAKLGGETYQETQYF; cdr3_nt: TGCGCCAGCAGCTTGGCCAAACTTGGGGGGGAAACGTACCAAGAGACCCAGTACTTC
d_call: TRBD2; j_call: TRBJ2-3; v_call: TRBV30; clone_size: -; cdr3_aa: CAWSVLAGTDTQYF; cdr3_nt: TGTGCCTGGAGTGTCTTAGCGGGAACAGATACGCAGTATTTT
d_call: TRBD2; j_call: TRBJ2-7; v_call: TRBV30; clone_size: few; cdr3_aa: CAWSSSGFTYEQYF; cdr3_nt: TGTGCCTGGAGCTCTAGCGGTTTTACCTACGAGCAGTACTTC
d_call: TRBD1; j_call: TRBJ1-5; v_call: TRBV28; clone_size: -; cdr3_aa: CASRPDRGVNQPQHF; cdr3_nt: TGTGCCAGCAGACCCGACAGGGGTGTAAATCAGCCCCAGCATTTT
d_call: -; j_call: TRBJ1-3; v_call: TRBV4-2; clone_size: -; cdr3_aa: CASSQDRVAGNTIYF; cdr3_nt: TGTGCCAGCAGCCAAGACAGGGTCGCTGGAAACACCATATATTTT
d_call: -; j_call: TRBJ1-2; v_call: TRBV7-8; clone_size: -; cdr3_aa: CASSLESDYGYTF; cdr3_nt: TGTGCCAGCAGCTTAGAGAGTGACTATGGCTACACCTTC
d_call: TRBD2; j_call: TRBJ2-1; v_call: TRBV6-5; clone_size: -; cdr3_aa: CASSSQRERDEQFF; cdr3_nt: TGTGCCAGCAGTTCCCAGCGGGAGAGGGATGAGCAGTTCTTC
d_call: TRBD2; j_call: TRBJ2-3; v_call: TRBV7-3; clone_size: -; cdr3_aa: CASSPTTSGITDTQYF; cdr3_nt: TGTGCCAGCAGCCCAACCACTAGCGGGATTACAGATACGCAGTATTTT
d_call: TRBD1; j_call: TRBJ2-7; v_call: TRBV25-1; clone_size: -; cdr3_aa: CASSGGRDRAIYEQYF; cdr3_nt: TGTGCCAGCAGTGGAGGGCGGGACAGGGCAATCTACGAGCAGTACTTC
d_call: TRBD1; j_call: TRBJ2-7; v_call: TRBV18; clone_size: -; cdr3_aa: CASSLSDRGEQYF; cdr3_nt: TGTGCCAGCTCGCTTTCGGACAGGGGCGAGCAGTACTTC
d_call: -; j_call: TRBJ2-5; v_call: TRBV30; clone_size: -; cdr3_aa: CAWNRESQETQYF; cdr3_nt: TGTGCCTGGAACCGGGAGAGCCAAGAGACCCAGTACTTC
d_call: -; j_call: TRBJ1-6; v_call: TRBV28; clone_size: -; cdr3_aa: CASSFDSHINSPLHF; cdr3_nt: TGTGCCAGCAGTTTCGACAGTCACATTAATTCACCCCTCCACTTT
d_call: -; j_call: TRBJ2-5; v_call: TRBV5-6; clone_size: -; cdr3_aa: CASSLKGDWKSGTQYF; cdr3_nt: TGTGCCAGCAGCTTGAAGGGGGATTGGAAGTCAGGGACCCAGTACTTC
d_call: -; j_call: TRBJ2-2; v_call: TRBV6-4; clone_size: few; cdr3_aa: CASSEGTTGELFF; cdr3_nt: TGTGCCAGCAGTGAGGGGACTACCGGGGAGCTGTTTTTT
d_call: TRBD1; j_call: TRBJ1-4; v_call: TRBV5-1; clone_size: once; cdr3_aa: CASSYRTGATNEKLFF; cdr3_nt: TGCGCCAGCAGCTACCGAACAGGGGCGACTAATGAAAAACTGTTTTTT
d_call: -; j_call: TRBJ2-7; v_call: TRBV20-1; clone_size: -; cdr3_aa: CSARGGYEQYF; cdr3_nt: TGCAGTGCTAGAGGCGGCTACGAGCAGTACTTC